Following are 20 T cell receptor beta chains from one sample sequenced in a study of T cells in Graves' hyperthyroidism and ophthalmopathy (dated by TCRdb to 2018 to 2020). Libraries were prepared through multiplex PCR. This sample was sequenced with an Illumina HiSeq 2000. The TCR beta CDR3 regions were amplified from RNA transcripts. A first-round RT-PCR of the TCR CDR3 used the HTBI primer set with the Qiagen OneStep RT-PCR kit. TCRdb ran its own pipeline on the public reads, namely fastp trimming at Q25 and MiXCR clone calling, and kept in-frame beta chains. Duplicate CDR3 protein sequences are folded into a single record with the most common DNA and genes. The sample contains about 300,000 distinct CDR3 sequences, roughly a fifth of them found a single time. The ten largest make up under 45% of the sample. The sequencing sample was made of blood. Receptor source: a man aged 50-60 years with Graves' ophthalmopathy.

The chain is built from TRBV3-1 and TRBJ2-2, with 7 positions matching TRBD2. The CDR3 has 14 residues. With 4 bases clipped from V and 7 bases from J, the junction kept 6 bases outside the gene matches. The germline CDR1 and CDR2 sequences are LGHDT and YNNKEL (reference sequence). Written as DNA, the CDR3 is TGTGCCAGCAGCCCGGGACTAATAGGCGGGGAGCTGTTTTTT. Translating it yields CASSPGLIGGELFF.

This clonotype was seen ten or more times. V is TRBV2 and J is TRBJ2-5; the match to TRBD2 covers 9 bases. V dropped 8 bases and J dropped 5; count of bases not matched to a gene: 9. CDR3 length: 14 amino acids. Germline CDR1 is SNHLY and CDR2 is FYNNEI. CDR3 coding DNA: TGTGCCAGCGCTGGGCGGGAGGGCCGGGAGACCCAGTACTTC. It is translated as CASAGREGRETQYF.

This rearrangement joins TRBV30 to TRBJ2-1; 13 bases map to TRBD2. The CDR3 covers 13 residues. CDR1 is GTSNPN, CDR2 SVGIG, per germline (reference sequence). With V trimmed by 8 bases and J by 9 bases, 7 bases remained unmatched. CDR3 sequence reads: CALDRTSGSEQFF. The CDR3 coding sequence is TGTGCCCTCGACCGGACTAGCGGGAGTGAGCAGTTCTTC. Together with reference TRBV30 and TRBJ2-1, the CDR3 gives the full variable domain: SQTIHQWPATLVQPVGSPLSLECTVEGTSNPNLYWYRQAAGRGLQLLFYSVGIGQISSEVPQNLSASRPQDRQFILSSKKLLLSDSGFYLCALDRTSGSEQFFGPGTRLTVL.

This chain joins TRBV6-5 and TRBJ2-1; 8 positions match TRBD1. J was trimmed by 10 bases and V by 2 bases; bases with no gene match: 16. CDR3 length: 17 amino acids. CDR1 is MNHEY and CDR2 is SVGAGI in the germline V gene. This CDR3 reads CASSYPSTGDIQWEQFF. The CDR3 DNA reads TGTGCCAGCAGTTACCCCTCGACAGGGGATATACAATGGGAGCAGTTCTTC.

V is TRBV20-1 and J is TRBJ1-3; no firm D call. Trimming left V 6 bases short and J 16 bases short, with 22 bases between. Germline assignment: CDR1 DFQATT and CDR2 SNEGSKA (reference sequence). The CDR3 is 12 residues long. Here the CDR3 DNA reads TGCAGTGCGTGGGAGCCAGGCGGGAGCATCTATTTT. This sequence encodes CSAWEPGGSIYF.

This clonotype was counted ten times or more. The V gene is TRBV20-1, the J gene TRBJ2-7; 7 bases align to TRBD2. CDR3 length: 14 residues. V lost 2 bases and J lost 7; bases outside the gene matches: 11. Germline V lookup: CDR1 DFQATT, CDR2 SNEGSKA (reference sequence). CDR3 bases: TGCAGTGCTAGATCTGGACTAGATCCTCCTGAGCAGTACTTC. The encoded protein is CSARSGLDPPEQYF.

This clonotype turned up a few times. The chain recombines TRBV4-2 with TRBJ2-3; D remains unclear. Trimming stripped 0 bases from V and 6 bases from J, with 4 bases between. The CDR3 has 12 amino acids. CDR1 is LGHNA and CDR2 is YNFKEQ in the germline V gene. In DNA form, the CDR3 reads TGTGCCAGCAGCCAAGATGTGGATACGCAGTATTTT. It specifies CASSQDVDTQYF.

This sequence joins TRBV24-1 and TRBJ2-2; 7 bases are a match to TRBD2. V was pared by 3 bases and J by 6 bases, with 3 bases of the junction left unmatched. CDR1 KGHDR and CDR2 SFDVKD come from the germline V gene. The CDR3 loop spans 14 amino acids. The CDR3 nucleotides read TGTGCCACCAGTGATATTCTAGCGGCCGGGGAGCTGTTTTTT. Protein: CATSDILAAGELFF.

The V call is TRBV5-5, the J call TRBJ2-7; 9 bases agree with TRBD1. Per germline, CDR1 SGHKS and CDR2 YYEKEE (reference sequence). V trimming: 2 bases; J trimming: 0 bases; junction bases outside the gene matches: 6. The CDR3 has 16 amino acids. This chain's CDR3 is CASSFATGGPSYEQYF. CDR3 sequence (DNA): TGTGCCAGCAGCTTTGCGACAGGGGGACCCTCCTACGAGCAGTACTTC.

This clonotype was detected many times. The gene calls are TRBV28 and TRBJ2-7; 9 nucleotides align to TRBD1. This CDR3 has 15 amino acids. V gave up 5 bases and J gave up 0 bases; unmatched junction bases: 5. Germline V gives CDR1 MDHEN, CDR2 SYDVKM. The chain's CDR3 is CASSRDRVSSYEQYF. DNA of the CDR3: TGTGCCAGCAGTAGGGACAGGGTGAGCTCCTACGAGCAGTACTTC.

V usage is TRBV7-9 and J usage is TRBJ2-7, with TRBD2 as a possible D gene (6 bases). Looked up from germline, CDR1 is SEHNR and CDR2 is FQNEAQ (reference sequence). This CDR3 is 13 amino acids long. V lost 8 bases to trimming and J lost 0 bases, with 11 bases between them. CDR3 amino acids: CASFREASYEQYF. The DNA for the CDR3 is TGTGCCAGCTTCAGGGAGGCCTCCTACGAGCAGTACTTC.

This clonotype appeared a few times. The V call is TRBV30, the J call TRBJ2-1; 10 bases align to TRBD2. The CDR3 contains 14 residues. In germline, CDR1 is GTSNPN, CDR2 SVGIG (reference sequence). Trimming removed 0 bases from V and 9 bases from J; junction bases left unmatched: 5. CDR3 region: CAWSVVASGSEQFF. The CDR3 nucleotides read TGTGCCTGGAGTGTGGTGGCTAGCGGGAGTGAGCAGTTCTTC.

This clonotype has at least ten counts. V is TRBV20-1 and J is TRBJ2-3; 11 positions match TRBD2. This CDR3 spans 15 amino acids. Germline lookup yields CDR1 DFQATT and CDR2 SNEGSKA (reference sequence). V shed 2 bases and J 5 bases; nucleotides not matched to a gene: 6. The CDR3, as DNA: TGCAGTGCTAGAATTAGCGGGAGGGCCGTAGATACGCAGTATTTT. This codes for CSARISGRAVDTQYF.

This chain uses TRBV2 with TRBJ1-1; maybe TRBD1 (6 bases). The germline V gene encodes CDR1 SNHLY and CDR2 FYNNEI. There are 16 residues in the CDR3. Trimming pared 5 bases from V and 7 bases from J, leaving 23 bases between. CDR3 bases: TGTGCCAGCAGTTCGACTACTGGGGGGGGCTCGGGTGAAGCTTTCTTT. Translated: CASSSTTGGGSGEAFF.

The CDR3 spells CASSQDRTLTDTQYF. The CDR3 bases are TGCGCCAGCAGCCAAGATAGGACTCTCACAGATACGCAGTATTTT. The chain recombines TRBV4-1 with TRBJ2-3; TRBD2 might be the D (5 bases). The V end lost 0 bases, the J end lost 2 bases, and 9 bases lay between the germline ends. This CDR3 spans 15 amino acids. CDR1 and CDR2 from the germline V gene are MGHRA and YSYEKL.

The rearrangement joins TRBV28 to TRBJ2-3; TRBD2 might be the D (5 bases). Germline V gives CDR1 MDHEN, CDR2 SYDVKM. V shed 7 bases and J shed 6 bases, with 17 bases lying between them. This CDR3 is 14 amino acids long. The CDR3 spells CASKSGGLYDTQYF. Here the CDR3 DNA reads TGTGCCAGCAAGTCAGGCGGGTTGTACGATACGCAGTATTTT.

The chain couples TRBV7-9 to TRBJ1-2; 7 nucleotides align to TRBD1. With V trimmed by 2 bases and J by 2 bases, 5 bases remained unmatched. The CDR3 runs to 15 residues. Germline V CDR1 and CDR2: SEHNR, FQNEAQ (reference sequence). This CDR3 is CASSLKGGGNYGYTF. CDR3 in DNA: TGTGCCAGCAGCTTAAAGGGAGGGGGCAACTATGGCTACACCTTC.

This clonotype was seen a handful of times. The chain recombines TRBV6-1 with TRBJ1-1; 8 bases map to TRBD1. This CDR3 has 15 amino acids. Germline V gene sequence: CDR1 MNHNS, CDR2 SASEGT. V trimming: 5 bases; J trimming: 3 bases; junction bases outside the gene matches: 8. This CDR3 reads CASSSGTGGYTEAFF. Written as DNA, the CDR3 is TGTGCCAGCAGTTCTGGGACAGGCGGGTACACTGAAGCTTTCTTT.

This clonotype was found a few times. J is TRBJ1-2 and V is TRBV2; 7 bases map to TRBD1. The junction had 14 bases not matched to a gene; V was cut back by 10 bases and J by 3 bases. Germline V gene lookup returns CDR1 SNHLY and CDR2 FYNNEI. This CDR3 is built from 15 residues. DNA of the CDR3: TGTGCCATCAGCGAAAGAAGGGGGCAGGACTATGGCTACACCTTC. Protein product: CAISERRGQDYGYTF.

This clonotype was detected only a few times. The chain combines TRBV11-2 with TRBJ1-4, with D possibly being TRBD1 (5 bases). CDR1 and CDR2 (germline): SGHAT, FQNNGV. V was cut by 5 bases and J by 6 bases, with 13 bases left in between. The CDR3 runs to 14 residues. The CDR3 loop reads CASSPDSRHEKLFF. In DNA form, the CDR3 reads TGTGCCAGCAGCCCCGACAGCCGGCATGAAAAACTGTTTTTT. The whole variable domain, filled in from reference TRBV11-2 and TRBJ1-4, reads EAGVAQSPRYKIIEKRQSVAFWCNPISGHATLYWYQQILGQGPKLLIQFQNNGVVDDSQLPKDRFSAERLKGVDSTLKIQPAKLEDSAVYLCASSPDSRHEKLFFGSGTQLSVL.